This passage covers 3 T cell receptor beta chains from one sample sequenced in a study of control samples from healthy donors and cancer patients. Here immunoSEQ multiplex PCR was the method, and the copy in TCRdb shows in-frame clones only, minus some. The sample yields approximately 100,000 clones, 82% seen once. The specimen was blood. These receptors all come from a man aged 60 to 75 in good health.

The chain recombines TRBV18 with TRBJ2-7, with 9 bases that match TRBD1. Per the germline V gene, CDR1 is KGHSH and CDR2 is LQKENI. V lost 3 bases and J lost 6; bases outside the gene matches: 12. The CDR3 runs 16 residues. The chain's CDR3 is CASSPRPPGQGGEQYF. In DNA form, the CDR3 reads TGTGCCAGCTCACCGCGGCCACCGGGACAGGGCGGCGAGCAGTACTTC. The full variable domain, completed using reference TRBV18 and TRBJ2-7, is NAGVMQNPRHLVRRRGQEARLRCSPMKGHSHVYWYRQLPEEGLKFMVYLQKENIIDESGMPKERFSAEFPKEGPSILRIQQVVRGDSAAYFCASSPRPPGQGGEQYFGPGTRLTVT.

V is TRBV19 and J is TRBJ2-2, with D possibly being TRBD2 (5 bases). Germline V lookup: CDR1 LNHDA, CDR2 SQIVND (reference sequence). This CDR3 has 16 residues. The ends were cut back, 4 bases at V and 2 bases at J, with 14 bases in the middle. Written as DNA, the CDR3 is TGTGCCAGTAGTACTCGGGCAGGACTTAACACCGGGGAGCTGTTTTTT. Its translation is CASSTRAGLNTGELFF.

The chain employs TRBV2 and TRBJ2-1; 10 bases match TRBD1. From germline, CDR1 is SNHLY and CDR2 FYNNEI. This CDR3 comprises 14 residues. Trimming took 6 bases from V and 8 from J; bases not matched to a gene: 7. The CDR3 sequence: CASRGTGVWDEQFF. The DNA of the CDR3 is TGTGCCAGCAGAGGGACAGGGGTGTGGGATGAGCAGTTCTTC. The whole variable domain, filled in from reference TRBV2 and TRBJ2-1, reads EPEVTQTPSHQVTQMGQEVILRCVPISNHLYFYWYRQILGQKVEFLVSFYNNEISEKSEIFDDQFSVERPDGSNFTLKIRSTKLEDSAMYFCASRGTGVWDEQFFGPGTRLTVL.